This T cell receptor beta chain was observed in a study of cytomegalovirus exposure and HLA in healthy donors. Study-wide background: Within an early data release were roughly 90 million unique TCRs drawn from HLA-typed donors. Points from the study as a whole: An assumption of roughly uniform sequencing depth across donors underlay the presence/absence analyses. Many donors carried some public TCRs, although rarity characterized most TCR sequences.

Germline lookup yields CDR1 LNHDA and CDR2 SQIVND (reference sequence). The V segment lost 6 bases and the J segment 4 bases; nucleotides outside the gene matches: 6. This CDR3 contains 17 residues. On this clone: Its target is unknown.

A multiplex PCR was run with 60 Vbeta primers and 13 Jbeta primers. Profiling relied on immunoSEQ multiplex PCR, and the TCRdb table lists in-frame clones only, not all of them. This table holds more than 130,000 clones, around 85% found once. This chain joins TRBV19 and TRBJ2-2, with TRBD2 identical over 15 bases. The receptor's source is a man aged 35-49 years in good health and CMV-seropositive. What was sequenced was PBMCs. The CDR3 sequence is CASRPGLAGGSTGELFF. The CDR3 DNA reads TGTGCCAGTAGACCGGGACTAGCGGGAGGAAGCACCGGGGAGCTGTTTTTT.